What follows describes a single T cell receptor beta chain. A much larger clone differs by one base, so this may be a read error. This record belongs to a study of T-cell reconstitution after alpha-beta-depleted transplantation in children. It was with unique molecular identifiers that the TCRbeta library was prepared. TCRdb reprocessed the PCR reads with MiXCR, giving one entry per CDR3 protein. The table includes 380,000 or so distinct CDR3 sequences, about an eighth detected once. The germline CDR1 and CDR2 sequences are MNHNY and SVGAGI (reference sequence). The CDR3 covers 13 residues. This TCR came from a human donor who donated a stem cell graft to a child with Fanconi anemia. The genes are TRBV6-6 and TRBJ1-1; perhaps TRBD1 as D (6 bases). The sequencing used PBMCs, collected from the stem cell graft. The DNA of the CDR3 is TGTGCCAGCAGAAGGCAGGGGAACTCTGAAGCTTTCTTT. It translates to CASRRQGNSEAFF.